Below, 20 T cell receptor beta chains from the same sample are listed, as sequenced in a study of OX40 agonist ivuxolimab in advanced cancers. Sequencing used immunoSEQ multiplex PCR; TCRdb keeps in-frame clones, though not all of them. The repertoire holds 80,000 to 95,000 clones, around 84% seen once, with around 1.5% in the top ten. The sequenced sample was CD4+ or CD8+ T cells sorted from blood, obtained in a trial of the OX40 agonist ivuxolimab. The source is an adult with an advanced solid tumor such as melanoma, head and neck, liver or kidney cancer.

The V and J genes are TRBV5-1 and TRBJ1-2; no definite D call. Trimming took 0 bases from V and 4 from J, leaving 13 bases between them. Looked up from germline, CDR1 is SGHRS and CDR2 is YFSETQ. This CDR3 has 15 residues. The CDR3 region has the DNA TGCGCCAGCAGCTTGGCCGTCTTGGCCGGCTATGGCTACACCTTC. This encodes CASSLAVLAGYGYTF.

V gene TRBV19 combines with J gene TRBJ1-1, with 12 bases aligning to TRBD1. V dropped 5 bases and J dropped 10; count of bases not matched to a gene: 8. Germline V gene lookup returns CDR1 LNHDA and CDR2 SQIVND (reference sequence). This CDR3 has 14 residues. The chain's CDR3 is CASSPPGTGGRAFF. The CDR3 DNA is TGTGCCAGTAGTCCGCCCGGGACAGGGGGCAGAGCTTTCTTT.

The CDR3 bases are TGTGCCAGCAGCCTAGAGGTTGGCTATGGCTACACCTTC. Its protein product is CASSLEVGYGYTF. V usage is TRBV7-9 and J usage is TRBJ1-2; D remains unclear. This CDR3 has 13 amino acids. V dropped 5 bases and J dropped 4 bases, with 11 bases sitting between them. Germline values: CDR1 SEHNR, CDR2 FQNEAQ (reference sequence).

The rearrangement uses TRBV30 and TRBJ2-1; D ambiguous. Trimming left V 4 bases short and J 5 bases short, with 12 bases between. Germline V lookup: CDR1 GTSNPN, CDR2 SVGIG (reference sequence). The CDR3 consists of 13 residues. The CDR3 protein is CAWMLGPHNEQFF. The CDR3 region has the DNA TGTGCCTGGATGCTGGGCCCCCACAATGAGCAGTTCTTC.

V usage is TRBV4-3 and J usage is TRBJ1-1; possible D gene TRBD1, 5 bases. CDR3 size: 13 residues. Germline CDR1 LGHNA, CDR2 YSLEER. The V and J ends lost 4 bases and 5 bases respectively, with 11 bases between them. As DNA, the CDR3 is TGCGCCAGCAGCCCTCAGAGGGGTACTGAAGCTTTCTTT. Translation gives CASSPQRGTEAFF.

This clone came up a few times. The chain is built from TRBV29-1 and TRBJ2-2; 7 bases map to TRBD1. The CDR3 extends over 14 amino acids. CDR1 SQVTM and CDR2 ANQGSEA come from the germline V gene. The V segment lost 4 bases and the J segment 6 bases; nucleotides outside the gene matches: 8. The CDR3 loop is CSVVPDRRSGELFF. CDR3 nucleotide sequence: TGCAGCGTTGTCCCGGACAGGCGATCCGGGGAGCTGTTTTTT.

The table lists this clone with a few counts. The chain links TRBV7-9 to TRBJ1-1, with 8 bases matching TRBD1. The CDR3 is made up of 18 amino acids. The ends lost 3 bases at V and 5 bases at J; junction bases unmatched: 17. Germline loops: CDR1 SEHNR, CDR2 FQNEAQ (reference sequence). CDR3 protein: CASSLDRDYRKYGTEAFF. The CDR3 region has the DNA TGTGCCAGCAGCTTGGACAGGGATTACCGAAAATACGGGACTGAAGCTTTCTTT.

For this clone: Other DNA sequences within the sample encode an identical CDR3. The V gene is TRBV19, the J gene TRBJ1-5, with D uncertain. The CDR3 has 14 amino acids. The germline V gene has CDR1 LNHDA and CDR2 SQIVND (reference sequence). The V and J ends lost 3 bases and 1 base respectively, with 7 bases between them. This chain's CDR3 is CASSITGSNQPQHF. The CDR3 DNA follows: TGTGCCAGTAGTATTACGGGGAGCAATCAGCCCCAGCATTTT.

The chain links TRBV7-9 to TRBJ2-4; the match to TRBD2 covers 13 bases. V dropped 6 bases and J dropped 3; count of bases not matched to a gene: 11. Germline V gene data show CDR1 as SEHNR and CDR2 as FQNEAQ (reference sequence). The CDR3 extends over 18 amino acids. The CDR3 loop reads CASRPGLAGSGGKNIQYF. The CDR3, as DNA: TGTGCCAGCAGGCCGGGACTAGCGGGGTCGGGAGGCAAAAACATTCAGTACTTC.

This clone is a singleton in its sample. The CDR3 DNA sequence: TGTGCCAGCAGCTTAATGGCGACGGTCTCTGGAAACACCATATATTTT. Protein: CASSLMATVSGNTIYF. The chain links TRBV13 to TRBJ1-3; no clear D gene. Germline V gene sequence: CDR1 PRHDT, CDR2 FYEKMQ (reference sequence). This CDR3 has 16 amino acids. V lost 2 bases, J lost 0 bases, and 11 bases lay in between.

This chain links TRBV27 with TRBJ2-6; 8 positions agree with TRBD1. Germline CDR1 reads MNHEY; CDR2 reads SMNVEV (reference sequence). The CDR3 has 18 residues. V lost 3 bases and J lost 3; bases outside the gene matches: 10. CDR3 sequence reads: CASSLSRGRHIGANVLTF. The CDR3 DNA reads TGTGCCAGCAGTTTGTCCAGGGGGCGCCATATTGGGGCCAACGTCCTGACTTTC.

The V gene is TRBV7-6, the J gene TRBJ1-5; D not certain. Deletions cut 0 bases from V and 5 bases from J, with 2 bases between. There are 12 residues in the CDR3. The germline CDR1 and CDR2 sequences are SGHVS and FNYEAQ. The DNA of the CDR3 is TGTGCCAGCAGCTTAGCCGATCAGCCCCAGCATTTT. Translated, it gives CASSLADQPQHF. The full variable domain, rest sourced from reference TRBV7-6 and TRBJ1-5, is GAGVSQSPRYKVTKRGQDVALRCDPISGHVSLYWYRQALGQGPEFLTYFNYEAQQDKSGLPNDRFSAERPEGSISTLTIQRTEQRDSAMYRCASSLADQPQHFGDGTRLSIL.

The chain joins TRBV28 to TRBJ2-1; D is perhaps TRBD2 (8 bases). In germline, CDR1 is MDHEN, CDR2 SYDVKM. This CDR3 spans 14 amino acids. V lost 10 bases, J lost 10 bases, and 23 bases lay in between. This CDR3 reads CATTLPGGGGEQFF. As DNA, the CDR3 is TGTGCCACCACTCTTCCGGGAGGGGGCGGGGAGCAGTTCTTC.

The gene calls are TRBV5-4 and TRBJ1-2, with TRBD1 matching over 8 bases. CDR1 and CDR2 from the germline V gene are SGHNT and YYREEE (reference sequence). CDR3 length: 14 residues. With V trimmed by 1 base and J by 7 bases, 6 bases remained unmatched. The DNA of the CDR3 is TGTGCCAGCAGCTTGAGGACAGGGACTCTTGGCTACACCTTC. Encoded protein: CASSLRTGTLGYTF.

The chain joins TRBV9 to TRBJ2-1; D is unresolved. Germline CDR1 is SGDLS and CDR2 is YYNGEE. Trimming removed 4 bases from V and 0 bases from J, with 11 bases in between. The CDR3 is made up of 15 amino acids. CDR3 loop: CASSLDWSSYNEQFF. CDR3 sequence (DNA): TGTGCCAGCAGCCTCGACTGGAGCTCCTACAATGAGCAGTTCTTC.

The V gene is TRBV6-5, the J gene TRBJ2-7, with a tentative D call TRBD2 (6 bases). CDR3 size: 13 residues. Trimming took 5 bases from V and 2 from J, leaving 10 bases between them. The germline V gene encodes CDR1 MNHEY and CDR2 SVGAGI. CDR3 sequence reads: CASSETGAYEQYF. The CDR3 DNA reads TGTGCCAGCAGTGAGACGGGGGCCTACGAGCAGTACTTC.

This chain joins TRBV4-2 and TRBJ1-2, with a tentative D call TRBD1 (6 bases). Deletions cut 1 base from V and 0 bases from J, with 24 bases between. The CDR3 extends over 20 amino acids. The germline V gene encodes CDR1 LGHNA and CDR2 YNFKEQ. CDR3 DNA: TGTGCCAGCAGCCAAGTAAGGGGGGGGGCACAGCACAAAGCTAACTATGGCTACACCTTC. Its protein is CASSQVRGGAQHKANYGYTF.

This clone was seen more than once but under ten times. The rearrangement uses TRBV4-1 and TRBJ1-1; D may be TRBD1 (5 bases). V was cut by 1 base and J by 3 bases, with 30 bases left in between. Germline assignment: CDR1 MGHRA and CDR2 YSYEKL. This CDR3 contains 21 residues. CDR3 sequence reads: CASSQGRGPPGPTRGYTEAFF. CDR3 bases: TGCGCCAGCAGCCAAGGTAGAGGTCCCCCGGGACCCACCCGGGGGTACACTGAAGCTTTCTTT.

J is TRBJ1-1 and V is TRBV5-1; 7 positions agree with TRBD1. V dropped 3 bases and J dropped 8; count of bases not matched to a gene: 10. Germline CDR1 SGHRS, CDR2 YFSETQ. The CDR3 consists of 14 residues. The CDR3 here is CASSSGTVGAEAFF. DNA of the CDR3: TGCGCCAGCAGCTCGGGGACAGTGGGGGCCGAAGCTTTCTTT.

The chain is built from TRBV18 and TRBJ1-2; D is uncertain. The CDR3 has 14 amino acids. Trimming left V 0 bases short and J 5 bases short, with 10 bases between. CDR1 and CDR2 (germline): KGHSH, LQKENI. DNA of the CDR3: TGTGCCAGCTCACCACCGGGTACGCAGTATGGCTACACCTTC. This translates into CASSPPGTQYGYTF.